Listed here are 8 T cell receptor beta chains from one sample, sequenced in a study of identical twins' blood T cells. Each CDR3 protein is one row after TCRdb ran MiXCR on the 5' RACE reads. The profile covers roughly 340,000 distinct CDR3 sequences, with more than 25% appearing a single time and roughly 5.5% taken by the ten largest. The sequenced sample was PBMCs. The receptors originated from a woman between 18 and 50 years old in good health.

In this sample, this clonotype turned up a few times. The chain employs TRBV6-5 and TRBJ2-2; tentatively, D is TRBD2 (5 bases). In germline, CDR1 is MNHEY, CDR2 SVGAGI. V dropped 0 bases and J dropped 7 bases, with 9 bases sitting between them. This CDR3 is built from 14 residues. The CDR3 sequence: CASSYSYGVGELFF. The CDR3 region has the DNA TGTGCCAGCAGTTACTCGTACGGGGTCGGGGAGCTGTTTTTT.

The V gene is TRBV5-1, the J gene TRBJ1-2; D gene unclear. Looked up from germline, CDR1 is SGHRS and CDR2 is YFSETQ. The CDR3 loop spans 14 amino acids. Trimming took off 4 bases at V and 2 bases at J, with 12 bases between the two ends. CDR3 bases: TGCGCCAGCAGCATGTATTCAGAGAACTATGGCTACACCTTC. This sequence encodes CASSMYSENYGYTF. Combining the CDR3 with reference TRBV5-1 and TRBJ1-2 gives the whole variable domain KAGVTQTPRYLIKTRGQQVTLSCSPISGHRSVSWYQQTPGQGLQFLFEYFSETQRNKGNFPGRFSGRQFSNSRSEMNVSTLELGDSALYLCASSMYSENYGYTFGSGTRLTVV.

The rearrangement links TRBV30 to TRBJ1-5; 9 nucleotides align to TRBD1. Losses at the gene ends were 0 bases for V and 2 bases for J; bases not matched to a gene: 11. This CDR3 has 18 amino acids. Germline V lookup: CDR1 GTSNPN, CDR2 SVGIG (reference sequence). CDR3 amino acids: CAWSVHQDRGVRNQPQHF. The CDR3 DNA reads as TGTGCCTGGAGTGTACATCAGGACAGGGGAGTTCGCAATCAGCCCCAGCATTTT.

This clonotype was observed a single time. A much more abundant neighbour one base away suggests this may be a read error. The V call is TRBV7-2, the J call TRBJ1-2; TRBD1 is a possible D gene (6 bases). The germline gives CDR1 SGHTA, CDR2 FQGNSA. The CDR3 has 16 amino acids. CDR3 sequence (DNA): TGTGCCAGCAGCTTAGGGTGGGACATGCTCTTCTATGACTACACCTTC. Residues: CASSLGWDMLFYDYTF.

Points on this clonotype: A much larger clone lies one base from this, so it may be a read error. The chain employs TRBV7-2 and TRBJ1-2, with D hard to call. This CDR3 has 13 amino acids. Germline V gene data show CDR1 as SGHTA and CDR2 as FQGNSA. The CDR3 DNA sequence: TGTGCCGGCAGCTTTGCCACTAACTATGGCTACACCTTC. Encoded protein: CAGSFATNYGYTF.

V usage is TRBV19 and J usage is TRBJ1-1; D is unclear. Looked up from germline, CDR1 is LNHDA and CDR2 is SQIVND (reference sequence). V lost 4 bases and J 5 bases, leaving 11 bases between the germline ends. The CDR3 sequence is 13 residues long. CDR3 residues: CASSTGLATEAFF. The DNA for the CDR3 is TGTGCCAGTAGTACCGGACTGGCGACTGAAGCTTTCTTT.

This chain links TRBV5-1 with TRBJ1-1, with D unresolved. Trimming removed 4 bases from V and 1 base from J, with 11 bases in between. The CDR3 runs to 14 residues. Germline CDR1 is SGHRS and CDR2 is YFSETQ. CDR3: CASSPDGRNTEAFF. The CDR3 DNA reads TGCGCCAGCAGCCCGGACGGACGGAACACTGAAGCTTTCTTT.

At least ten counts were recorded for this clonotype. V and J are TRBV11-2 and TRBJ2-5, with D possibly TRBD1 on 6 matching bases. The CDR3 is made up of 16 amino acids. V was shortened by 4 bases and J by 0 bases, with 15 bases between the two germline ends. Germline V gene lookup returns CDR1 SGHAT and CDR2 FQNNGV. CDR3 sequence (DNA): TGTGCCAGCAGCTCCTACCCTGGGACAAACCAAGAGACCCAGTACTTC. Translated: CASSSYPGTNQETQYF.